The rows below give T cell receptor beta chains drawn from one sample of a study of T cell repertoires in cytomegalovirus infection. From the reads, TCRdb called clonotypes with MiXCR, one entry per CDR3 protein. Among some 150,000 distinct CDR3 sequences listed, about 6% were seen once. Sequencing used PBMCs. The receptor set was obtained from a human donor in good health (CMV status not recorded). Some clones in this sample may be carry-over from other donors' samples. Each CDR3 is given with its conserved first and last residue. D genes are given only for firm matches. Part of the rows lack a size; the others show once, few, many or a class for expanded clones.

v_gene	j_gene	d_gene	abundance	CDR3nt	CDR3aa
TRBV5-1	TRBJ2-1	TRBD2	few	TGCGCCAGCAGCGCAACTAGCGGGGGGGCCCATGAGCAGTTCTTC	CASSATSGGAHEQFF
TRBV28	TRBJ2-5	TRBD1	-	TGTGCCAGCAGGGGACAGCCCCAAGAGACCCAGTACTTC	CASRGQPQETQYF
TRBV7-2	TRBJ1-2	TRBD1	many	TGTGCCAGCAGCTTGACAGGGGGGAGTCCAAACTATGGCTACACCTTC	CASSLTGGSPNYGYTF
TRBV11-2	TRBJ1-6	TRBD1	many	TGTGCCAGCAGTCGGACCGGGACAGATTATAATTCACCCCTCCACTTT	CASSRTGTDYNSPLHF
TRBV19	TRBJ1-5	-	-	TGTGCCAGTTGTATTCTCGCGGGGGCAGGGCAGCCCCAGCATTTT	CASCILAGAGQPQHF
TRBV11-2	TRBJ2-2	-	many	TGTGCCAGCAGCTTAACTACCTCGAACACCGGGGAGCTGTTTTTT	CASSLTTSNTGELFF
TRBV7-2	TRBJ1-2	TRBD1	few	TGTGCCAGCAGCCAGACAGGGGGTAACTATGGCTACACCTTC	CASSQTGGNYGYTF
TRBV7-2	TRBJ2-7	TRBD2	many	TGTGCCAGCAGCTCCCCCCCGGGACTAGCGGGGTACGAGCAGTACTTC	CASSSPPGLAGYEQYF
TRBV4-1	TRBJ2-1	TRBD1	few	TGCGCCAGCAGCCAAGATACGGGACAGGGTATTTTCTATGAGCAGTTCTTC	CASSQDTGQGIFYEQFF
TRBV28	TRBJ2-7	-	-	TGTGCCAGCAGGCCGACTGGACTCTACGAGCAGTACTTC	CASRPTGLYEQYF
TRBV7-3	TRBJ2-6	TRBD2	-	TGTGCCAGCAGCTCGACTAGCGGGGGGGCTGGGGCCAACGTCCTGACTTTC	CASSSTSGGAGANVLTF
TRBV7-8	TRBJ2-7	-	many	TGTGCCAGCAGCTTAGCTGGGCAGAGAGTCTACGAGCAGTACTTC	CASSLAGQRVYEQYF
TRBV29-1	TRBJ2-7	TRBD1	few	TGCAGCGTTGCGGGGACAGGTCCTCTCTCCTACGAGCAGTACTTC	CSVAGTGPLSYEQYF
TRBV6-2/TRBV6-3	TRBJ1-2	-	many	TGTGCCAGCAGTTATCAGCTCGGGGACTACGAAGGCTACACCTTC	CASSYQLGDYEGYTF
TRBV27	TRBJ2-3	-	-	TGTGCCAGCAGTTTACTAGCCAGGACAGATACGCAGTATTTT	CASSLLARTDTQYF
TRBV7-8	TRBJ2-5	-	many	TGTGCCAGCAGCCCTACAAACTTCGGGAGTCCGACCGGGACCCAGTACTTC	CASSPTNFGSPTGTQYF
TRBV7-9	TRBJ2-3	TRBD1	many	TGTGCCAGCAGCTATGGACAGGGGGCATCAGATACGCAGTATTTT	CASSYGQGASDTQYF
TRBV2	TRBJ2-5	-	-	TGTGCCAGCAGTGAAGGCGGGACAGAAATAGAGACCCAGTACTTC	CASSEGGTEIETQYF
TRBV19	TRBJ1-5	-	many	TGTGCCAGTAGTAGGGCGGATCAGCCCCAGCATTTT	CASSRADQPQHF
TRBV23-1	TRBJ2-2	TRBD1	-	TGCGCCAGCAGCGGGACAGCTTCGAACACCGGGGAGCTGTTTTTT	CASSGTASNTGELFF
TRBV7-2	TRBJ1-5	-	few	TGTGCCAGCAGCCTAGCCCCCCTGGAACCCCAGCATTTT	CASSLAPLEPQHF
TRBV27	TRBJ1-6	-	many	TGTGCCAGCAGTTCGCATCGGGATTCACCCCTCCACTTT	CASSSHRDSPLHF
TRBV28	TRBJ2-5	-	few	TGTGCCAGCAGCCTGGTTGTCGGGACCCAGTACTTC	CASSLVVGTQYF
TRBV19	TRBJ1-5	-	few	TGTGCCAGTAGACTCGACGGCTTTGGCAATCAGCCCCAGCATTTT	CASRLDGFGNQPQHF
TRBV4-1	TRBJ2-5	-	many	TGTGCCAGCAGCCAAGATAAGGGCCGGAGGGAGACCCAGTACTTC	CASSQDKGRRETQYF
TRBV5-6	TRBJ2-7	TRBD1	many	TGTGCCAGCAGCAGGGACAGTTCACATTTCTCCTACGAGCAGTACTTC	CASSRDSSHFSYEQYF
TRBV19	TRBJ1-2	-	many	TGTGCCAGTATGTTTGGTTTCGGGGATAGTGGCTACACCTTC	CASMFGFGDSGYTF
TRBV7-9	TRBJ2-5	-	few	TGTGCCAGCAGCTTTATCGGAGAGACCCAGTACTTC	CASSFIGETQYF
TRBV28	TRBJ1-1	-	many	TGTGCCAGCAGTTGGGATGGTTGGAACACTGAAGCTTTCTTT	CASSWDGWNTEAFF
TRBV7-2	TRBJ1-5	-	many	TGTGCCAGCAGCTTAGTACGGACACCCAATCAGCCCCAGCATTTT	CASSLVRTPNQPQHF
TRBV12-3/TRBV12-4	TRBJ1-4	-	many	TGTGCCAGCAGTTTCCTCGACGGCTATAATGAAAAACTGTTTTTT	CASSFLDGYNEKLFF
TRBV7-3	TRBJ1-2	TRBD1	many	TGTGCCAGCAGCTCGGGGGGACAGGGAGATCATGGCTACACCTTC	CASSSGGQGDHGYTF
TRBV4-3	TRBJ2-7	TRBD1	many	TGCGCCAGCAGCCAAGATATCGCAGGGGGCAACTACGAGCAGTACTTC	CASSQDIAGGNYEQYF
TRBV28	TRBJ2-3	-	many	TGTGCCAGCAGTTCAAACAGGGAAAGCACAGATACGCAGTATTTT	CASSSNRESTDTQYF
TRBV19	TRBJ1-6	TRBD1	many	TGTGCCAGTAGTACCTCGACAGGGGGCGGTTCACCCCTCCACTTT	CASSTSTGGGSPLHF
TRBV7-8	TRBJ1-2	-	many	TGTGCCAGCAGCGGCCGCCCCATGACAGGCCTCTATGGCTACACCTTC	CASSGRPMTGLYGYTF
TRBV12-3/TRBV12-4	TRBJ2-7	-	many	TGTGCCAGCACTCCACAGGACCGCCGGCACGTATACGAGCAGTACTTC	CASTPQDRRHVYEQYF
TRBV28	TRBJ2-3	-	-	TGTGCCAGCAGCGGGGGCCTCACAGATACGCAGTATTTT	CASSGGLTDTQYF
TRBV6-6	TRBJ1-2	TRBD1	few	TGTGCCAGCAGTGACGGGACAGGGGATTTGGATGGCTACACCTTC	CASSDGTGDLDGYTF